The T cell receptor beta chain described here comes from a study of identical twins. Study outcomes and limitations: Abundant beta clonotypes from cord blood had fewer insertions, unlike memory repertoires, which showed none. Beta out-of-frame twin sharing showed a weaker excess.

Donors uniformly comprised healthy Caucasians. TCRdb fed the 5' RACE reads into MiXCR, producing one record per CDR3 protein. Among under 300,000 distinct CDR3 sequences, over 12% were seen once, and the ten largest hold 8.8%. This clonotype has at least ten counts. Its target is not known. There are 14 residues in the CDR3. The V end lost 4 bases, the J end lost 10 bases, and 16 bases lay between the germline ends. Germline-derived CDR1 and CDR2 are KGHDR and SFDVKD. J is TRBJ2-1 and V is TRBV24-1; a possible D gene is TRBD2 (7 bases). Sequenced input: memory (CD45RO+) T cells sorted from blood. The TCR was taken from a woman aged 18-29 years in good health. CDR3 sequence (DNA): TGTGCCACCAGTGACCTTGGGGGGGGCGAGGAGCAGTTCTTC. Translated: CATSDLGGGEEQFF.